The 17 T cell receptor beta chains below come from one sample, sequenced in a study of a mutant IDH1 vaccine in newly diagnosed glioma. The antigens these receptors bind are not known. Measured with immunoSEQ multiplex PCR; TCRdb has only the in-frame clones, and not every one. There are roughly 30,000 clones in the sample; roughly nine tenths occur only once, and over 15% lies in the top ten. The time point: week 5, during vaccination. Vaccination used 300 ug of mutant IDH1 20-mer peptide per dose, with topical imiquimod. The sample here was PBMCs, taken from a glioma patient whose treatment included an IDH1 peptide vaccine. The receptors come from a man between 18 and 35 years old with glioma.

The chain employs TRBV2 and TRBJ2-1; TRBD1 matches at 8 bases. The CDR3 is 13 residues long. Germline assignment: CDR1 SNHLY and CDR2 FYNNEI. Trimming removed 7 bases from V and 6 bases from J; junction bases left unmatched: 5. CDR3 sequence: CASKTGEVNEQFF. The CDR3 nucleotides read TGTGCCAGCAAGACAGGGGAGGTCAATGAGCAGTTCTTC.

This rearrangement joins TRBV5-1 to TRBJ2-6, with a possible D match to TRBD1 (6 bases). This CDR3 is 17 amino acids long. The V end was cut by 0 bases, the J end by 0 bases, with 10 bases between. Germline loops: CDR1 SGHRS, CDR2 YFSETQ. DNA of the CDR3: TGCGCCAGCAGCTTGGTGGGGGCATCCTCTGGGGCCAACGTCCTGACTTTC. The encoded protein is CASSLVGASSGANVLTF.

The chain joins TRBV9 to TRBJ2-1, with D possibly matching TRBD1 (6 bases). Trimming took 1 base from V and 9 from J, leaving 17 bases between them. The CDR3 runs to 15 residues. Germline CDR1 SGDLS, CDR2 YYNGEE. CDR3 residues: CASSVLRDTGGEQFF. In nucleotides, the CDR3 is TGTGCCAGCAGCGTACTCCGGGACACGGGCGGTGAGCAGTTCTTC.

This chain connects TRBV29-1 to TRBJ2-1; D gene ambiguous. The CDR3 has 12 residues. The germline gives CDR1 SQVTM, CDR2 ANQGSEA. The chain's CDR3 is CSGDTGYNEQFF. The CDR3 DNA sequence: TGCAGTGGGGATACGGGTTACAATGAGCAGTTCTTC.

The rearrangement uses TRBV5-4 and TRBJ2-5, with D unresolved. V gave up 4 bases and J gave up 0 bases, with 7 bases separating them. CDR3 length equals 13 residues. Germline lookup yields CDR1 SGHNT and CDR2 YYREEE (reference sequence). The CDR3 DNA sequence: TGTGCCAGCAGCCCCGGGCACCAAGAGACCCAGTACTTC. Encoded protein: CASSPGHQETQYF.

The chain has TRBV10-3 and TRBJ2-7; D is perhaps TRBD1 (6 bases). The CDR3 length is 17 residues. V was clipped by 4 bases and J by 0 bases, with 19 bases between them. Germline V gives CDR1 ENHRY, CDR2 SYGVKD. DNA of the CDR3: TGTGCCATCAGTGCCATTGGACAGCTCATGAACTCCTACGAGCAGTACTTC. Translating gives CAISAIGQLMNSYEQYF.

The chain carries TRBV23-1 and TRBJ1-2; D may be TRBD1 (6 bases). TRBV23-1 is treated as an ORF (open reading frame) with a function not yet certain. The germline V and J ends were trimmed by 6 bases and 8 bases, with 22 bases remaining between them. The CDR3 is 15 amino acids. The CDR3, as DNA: TGCGCCAGCAGCGCGGGGACCCGTGGGGACAACGGCTACACCTTC. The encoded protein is CASSAGTRGDNGYTF.

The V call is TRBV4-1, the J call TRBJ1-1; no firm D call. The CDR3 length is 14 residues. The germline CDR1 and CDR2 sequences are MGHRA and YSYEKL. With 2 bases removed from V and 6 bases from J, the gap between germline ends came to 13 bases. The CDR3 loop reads CASSQWSGRAEAFF. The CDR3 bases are TGCGCCAGCAGCCAATGGTCCGGACGCGCTGAAGCTTTCTTT.

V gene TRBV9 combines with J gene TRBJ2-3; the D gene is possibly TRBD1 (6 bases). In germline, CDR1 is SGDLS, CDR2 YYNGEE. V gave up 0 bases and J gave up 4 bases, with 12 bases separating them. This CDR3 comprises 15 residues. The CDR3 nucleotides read TGTGCCAGCAGCGTAGGGACAGTCCCAGCAGATACGCAGTATTTT. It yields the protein CASSVGTVPADTQYF.

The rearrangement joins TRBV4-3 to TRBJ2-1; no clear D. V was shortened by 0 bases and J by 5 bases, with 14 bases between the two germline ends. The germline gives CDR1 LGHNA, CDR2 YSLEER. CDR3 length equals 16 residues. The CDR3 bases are TGCGCCAGCAGCCAAGAAGGTGTGGATCTCCACAATGAGCAGTTCTTC. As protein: CASSQEGVDLHNEQFF.

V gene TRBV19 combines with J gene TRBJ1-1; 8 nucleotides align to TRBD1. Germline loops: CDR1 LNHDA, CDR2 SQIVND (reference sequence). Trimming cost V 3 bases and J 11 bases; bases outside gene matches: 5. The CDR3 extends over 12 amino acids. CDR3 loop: CASSINQGAAFF. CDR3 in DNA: TGTGCCAGTAGTATCAATCAGGGGGCGGCTTTCTTT.

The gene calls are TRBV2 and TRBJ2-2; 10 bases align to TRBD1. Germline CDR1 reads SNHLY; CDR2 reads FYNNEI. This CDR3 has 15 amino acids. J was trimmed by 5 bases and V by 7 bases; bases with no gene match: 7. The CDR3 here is CASTRGTGVTGELFF. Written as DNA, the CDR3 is TGTGCCAGCACCCGAGGGACAGGGGTTACCGGGGAGCTGTTTTTT.

The chain's CDR3 is CASSYSSTGAYEQYF. The DNA for the CDR3 is TGTGCCAGCAGTTACTCCTCGACAGGGGCGTACGAGCAGTACTTC. This sequence joins TRBV6-5 and TRBJ2-7; 8 nucleotides match TRBD1. The CDR3 sequence is 15 residues long. Trimming removed 0 bases from V and 4 bases from J; junction bases left unmatched: 5. Germline V gene lookup returns CDR1 MNHEY and CDR2 SVGAGI.

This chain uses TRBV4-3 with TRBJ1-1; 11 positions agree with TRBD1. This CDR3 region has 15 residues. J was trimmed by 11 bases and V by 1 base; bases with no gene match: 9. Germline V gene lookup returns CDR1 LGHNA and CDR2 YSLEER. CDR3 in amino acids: CASSQGDRGELRAFF. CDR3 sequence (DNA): TGCGCCAGCAGCCAAGGGGACAGGGGGGAATTAAGGGCTTTCTTT.

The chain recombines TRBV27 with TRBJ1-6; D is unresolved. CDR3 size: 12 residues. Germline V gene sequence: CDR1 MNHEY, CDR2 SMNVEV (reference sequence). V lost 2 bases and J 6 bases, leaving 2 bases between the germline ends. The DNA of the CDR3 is TGTGCCAGCAGTTTAGCTAATTCACCCCTCCACTTT. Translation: CASSLANSPLHF.

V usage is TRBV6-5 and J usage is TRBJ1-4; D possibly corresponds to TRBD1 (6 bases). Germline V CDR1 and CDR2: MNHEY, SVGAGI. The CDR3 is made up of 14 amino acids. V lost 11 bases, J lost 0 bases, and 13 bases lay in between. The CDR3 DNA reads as TGTGCCGCTAAGGGGGGTTCAACTAATGAAAAACTGTTTTTT. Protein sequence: CAAKGGSTNEKLFF.

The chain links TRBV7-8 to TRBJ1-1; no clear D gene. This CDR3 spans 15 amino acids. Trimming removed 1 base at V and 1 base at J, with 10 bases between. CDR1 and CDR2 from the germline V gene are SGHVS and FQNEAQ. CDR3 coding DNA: TGTGCCAGCAGCTTAGAGGTAGATCGGAACACTGAAGCTTTCTTT. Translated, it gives CASSLEVDRNTEAFF.